This T cell receptor (beta chain) was sequenced in a study of blood T cells in healthy people across ages. About this clonotype itself: Its antigen is undetermined.

Each sample yielded at least 6 million isolated PBMCs. Through a sample-barcoded 5' primer and a J-beta primer mix, a second PCR was run for about 6 to 11 cycles. Each sample yielded at least 3 million CDR3-containing paired-end reads. TCRdb reprocessed the 5' RACE reads with MiXCR, giving one entry per CDR3 protein. The table includes around 1,000,000 distinct CDR3 sequences, under 40% detected once. Broader study findings: Long-lived donors carried more naive CD4+ cells and greater diversity than aged donors. Per million T cells, TCR beta diversity dropped about linearly as age rose.

The CDR3 contains 16 residues. The ends were cut back, 3 bases at V and 0 bases at J, with 12 bases in the middle. CDR1 and CDR2 (germline): SGHAT, FQNNGV. Specimen: blood. The genes are TRBV11-2 and TRBJ2-1; possibly TRBD1 or TRBD2 for D (5 bases each). The clonotype originates from a man aged 18 to 29 in good health. CDR3: CASSFGAKSSYNEQFF. As DNA, the CDR3 is TGTGCCAGCAGCTTCGGGGCTAAAAGCTCCTACAATGAGCAGTTCTTC.